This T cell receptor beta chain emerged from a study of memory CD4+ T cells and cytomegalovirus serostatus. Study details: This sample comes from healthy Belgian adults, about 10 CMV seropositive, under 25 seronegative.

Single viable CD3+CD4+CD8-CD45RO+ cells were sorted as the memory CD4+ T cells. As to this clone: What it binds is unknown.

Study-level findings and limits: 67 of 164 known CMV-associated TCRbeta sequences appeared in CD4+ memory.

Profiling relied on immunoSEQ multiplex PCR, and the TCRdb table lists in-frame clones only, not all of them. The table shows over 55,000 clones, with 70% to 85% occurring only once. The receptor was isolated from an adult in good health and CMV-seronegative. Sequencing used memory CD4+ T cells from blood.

CDR3 in amino acids: CASSFPEREYHEQYF. CDR3 bases: TGTGCCAGCAGTTTCCCAGAGCGGGAGTATCACGAGCAGTACTTC. The V gene is TRBV5-6, the J gene TRBJ2-7, with TRBD2 matching over 8 bases. Germline V gene sequence: CDR1 SGHDT, CDR2 YYEEEE. J gave up 5 bases and V 5 bases, and 12 bases lay outside the gene matches. The CDR3 covers 15 residues.